This TCR beta chain came from a study of T-cell reconstitution after alpha-beta-depleted transplantation in children. For TCRbeta, the library was prepared with unique molecular identifiers. TCRdb re-analysed the PCR reads in MiXCR, keeping a single row per CDR3 protein. The data show roughly 300,000 distinct CDR3 sequences, around a tenth seen once. At least ten counts were recorded for this clonotype. Its antigen is unknown. V dropped 2 bases and J dropped 2; count of bases not matched to a gene: 7. Germline loops: CDR1 DFQATT, CDR2 SNEGSKA (reference sequence). This CDR3 is built from 16 residues. Study conclusions and caveats: Surviving recipient T cells and thymic progenitors produced the high day-60 TCRbeta diversity seen in some patients. At around two months after transplant, the alpha-beta T cells were reportedly derived from several hundred expanded clones that came from non-depleted graft cells. Hyperexpanded clones declined; after one year, newly produced T cells mostly supplied diversity.

The input for sequencing was peripheral blood, taken 180 days after TCRalphabeta/CD19-depleted stem cell transplant. V usage is TRBV20-1 and J usage is TRBJ2-5, with 11 bases identical to TRBD2. This clonotype originated in a male patient between 2 and 15 years old who had a stem cell transplant for chronic granulomatous disease, so the T cells may come from the graft donor. The CDR3 nucleotides are TGCAGTGCTAGACCCCCACTAGCGGGAGTACAAGAGACCCAGTACTTC. Encoded protein: CSARPPLAGVQETQYF.